This T cell receptor beta chain was identified in a study of T cell responses to AZD1222 COVID-19 vaccine. Study conclusions and caveats: There were vaccine-associated CD4 TCRs across spike, dominant at 160-218 and 743-854. Baseline testing showed seropositivity in only a handful of AZD1222 recipients.

This clone has just one count. Its antigen is currently unknown. The protocol was immunoSEQ multiplex PCR, while the TCRdb copy is restricted to in-frame clones and leaves out a portion. The sample has around 150,000 clones; around 92% are singletons. This TCR came from an adult in good health. This material consisted of peripheral blood, taken on day 0 of AZD1222 vaccination.

The CDR3: CASSYRGEQPQHF. In DNA, the CDR3 is TGTGCCAGCAGCTACAGGGGGGAGCAGCCCCAGCATTTT. The chain recombines TRBV3-1 (or the pseudogene TRBV3-2) with TRBJ1-5, with 8 positions matching TRBD1. CDR3 length equals 13 residues. The germline V gene has CDR1 LGHDT and CDR2 YNNKEL (reference sequence). V dropped 5 bases and J dropped 7; count of bases not matched to a gene: 4.